The 27 T cell receptor beta chains listed next were all sequenced from one sample in a study of beta chain features in type 1 diabetes. The sequenced template was cDNA made from the entire isolated RNA. The protocol was immunoSEQ multiplex PCR, while the TCRdb copy is restricted to in-frame clones and leaves out a portion. Among some 150,000 clones listed, roughly 48% were seen once. The sequenced sample was Tregs from blood. The source of these receptors is a young man in good health.

This clone was seen only a few times. The rearrangement uses TRBV30 and TRBJ2-7, with D perhaps TRBD1 (6 bases). Trimming shortened V by 2 bases and J by 1 base, and 15 bases separated the two germline ends. The germline CDR1 and CDR2 sequences are GTSNPN and SVGIG (reference sequence). The CDR3 runs to 15 residues. The CDR3 here is CAWSFTGHSSYEQYF. CDR3 in DNA: TGTGCCTGGAGTTTCACGGGACATTCGTCCTACGAGCAGTACTTC. Filled out from reference TRBV30 and TRBJ2-7, the complete variable domain reads SQTIHQWPATLVQPVGSPLSLECTVEGTSNPNLYWYRQAAGRGLQLLFYSVGIGQISSEVPQNLSASRPQDRQFILSSKKLLLSDSGFYLCAWSFTGHSSYEQYFGPGTRLTVT.

This clone occurred once. V usage is TRBV5-1 and J usage is TRBJ1-1, with 9 bases identical to TRBD1. CDR3 length: 16 amino acids. Unmatched junction bases numbered 10, after V lost 4 bases and J lost 3 bases. Germline V gene data show CDR1 as SGHRS and CDR2 as YFSETQ. CDR3: CASSLGTGPFYTEAFF. As DNA, the CDR3 is TGCGCCAGCAGCCTGGGGACAGGGCCCTTCTACACTGAAGCTTTCTTT.

The chain uses TRBV4-3 and TRBJ1-2; D is possibly TRBD1 (5 bases). The CDR3 has 13 residues. V was clipped by 0 bases and J by 10 bases, with 12 bases between them. Germline V lookup: CDR1 LGHNA, CDR2 YSLEER. This CDR3 is CASSQDRGSLYTF. The CDR3 DNA reads TGCGCCAGCAGCCAAGATCGGGGGAGCCTCTACACCTTC.

This clone was observed a single time. The chain links TRBV5-5 to TRBJ2-5; 11 bases agree with TRBD2. Germline V gene data show CDR1 as SGHKS and CDR2 as YYEKEE (reference sequence). CDR3 length equals 17 residues. Unmatched junction bases numbered 9, after V lost 0 bases and J lost 5 bases. The CDR3 sequence: CASSLGASGRSLETQYF. CDR3 DNA sequence: TGTGCCAGCAGCTTGGGGGCTAGCGGGAGGTCTTTGGAGACCCAGTACTTC.

The chain is built from TRBV5-1 and TRBJ2-5; 9 bases map to TRBD1. The J call may be in error: the DNA end matches TRBJ2-7 better. The length of the CDR3 is 14 residues. The germline V gene has CDR1 SGHRS and CDR2 YFSETQ. CDR3 in DNA: TGCGCCAGCAGCGGGGGACAGGGTAGCCACGAGCAGTACTTC. Protein product: CASSGGQGSHEQYF.

The rearrangement uses TRBV28 and TRBJ1-2; tentatively, D is TRBD1 (5 bases). The germline V and J ends were trimmed by 2 bases and 5 bases, with 12 bases remaining between them. The CDR3 contains 14 residues. The germline V gene has CDR1 MDHEN and CDR2 SYDVKM. The CDR3 loop is CASSLQAGRYGYTF. CDR3 nucleotides: TGTGCCAGCAGTTTACAGGCAGGGAGGTATGGCTACACCTTC.

CDR3 nucleotide sequence: TGTGCCAGCAGCTCAAATCCCGGGAGGGGGAGCACAGATACGCAGTATTTT. It encodes CASSSNPGRGSTDTQYF. V and J are TRBV7-9 and TRBJ2-3; 8 nucleotides agree with TRBD2. CDR1 SEHNR and CDR2 FQNEAQ come from the germline V gene (reference sequence). This CDR3 contains 17 residues. V lost 4 bases, J lost 0 bases, and 9 bases stayed unmatched.

The rearrangement uses TRBV9 and TRBJ2-1; 14 nucleotides line up with TRBD2. The V and J ends lost 4 bases and 4 bases, in that order; junction bases with no gene match: 10. Germline CDR1 and CDR2: SGDLS and YYNGEE. The CDR3 sequence is 18 residues long. This CDR3 is CASSPTGTSGSGYNEQFF. The CDR3 region has the DNA TGTGCCAGCAGCCCTACGGGGACTAGCGGGAGTGGGTACAATGAGCAGTTCTTC. The full variable domain, completed using reference TRBV9 and TRBJ2-1, is DSGVTQTPKHLITATGQRVTLRCSPRSGDLSVYWYQQSLDQGLQFLIQYYNGEERAKGNILERFSAQQFPDLHSELNLSSLELGDSALYFCASSPTGTSGSGYNEQFFGPGTRLTVL.

This clone was seen only a few times. V is TRBV30 and J is TRBJ1-5; a possible D gene is TRBD1 (5 bases). Germline V lookup: CDR1 GTSNPN, CDR2 SVGIG (reference sequence). This CDR3 is built from 14 residues. Trimming removed 3 bases at V and 8 bases at J, with 17 bases between. CDR3 loop: CAWSVEGQGEPQHF. In DNA, the CDR3 is TGTGCCTGGAGCGTGGAAGGGCAGGGTGAGCCCCAGCATTTT.

This clone appeared a single time. The rearrangement uses TRBV7-9 and TRBJ1-5, with a weak D call TRBD1 (5 bases). This CDR3 comprises 14 residues. V was trimmed by 2 bases and J by 7 bases, leaving 12 bases between them. CDR1 is SEHNR, CDR2 FQNEAQ, per germline (reference sequence). CDR3 region: CASSLQGFNQPQHF. The CDR3 DNA sequence: TGTGCCAGCAGCTTACAGGGCTTCAACCAGCCCCAGCATTTT.

This rearrangement joins TRBV4-3 to TRBJ1-1; TRBD1 agrees at 8 bases. The ends lost 0 bases at V and 5 bases at J; junction bases unmatched: 5. The CDR3 runs to 15 residues. In germline, CDR1 is LGHNA, CDR2 YSLEER. CDR3 residues: CASSQDDRGRTEAFF. CDR3 DNA sequence: TGCGCCAGCAGCCAAGATGACAGGGGAAGGACTGAAGCTTTCTTT.

The chain uses TRBV2 and TRBJ2-1, with TRBD2 matching over 7 bases. Germline CDR1 SNHLY, CDR2 FYNNEI. With 8 bases clipped from V and 1 base from J, the junction kept 11 bases outside the gene matches. The CDR3 spans 16 residues. CDR3 residues: CASGGVMRNSYNEQFF. The CDR3 DNA sequence: TGTGCCAGCGGGGGGGTTATGCGGAATTCCTACAATGAGCAGTTCTTC. The variable domain in full, with the rest retrieved from reference TRBV2 and TRBJ2-1, is EPEVTQTPSHQVTQMGQEVILRCVPISNHLYFYWYRQILGQKVEFLVSFYNNEISEKSEIFDDQFSVERPDGSNFTLKIRSTKLEDSAMYFCASGGVMRNSYNEQFFGPGTRLTVL.

The CDR3: CASSPSSSYEQYF. The CDR3 coding sequence is TGTGCCAGCTCACCCTCTAGCTCCTACGAGCAGTACTTC. V usage is TRBV18 and J usage is TRBJ2-7; no firm D call. CDR3 length: 13 residues. The V and J ends lost 3 bases and 0 bases respectively, with 6 bases between them. Germline-derived CDR1 and CDR2 are KGHSH and LQKENI.

This chain uses TRBV5-1 with TRBJ2-7; 10 bases agree with TRBD1. The CDR3 length is 14 residues. Trimming cost V 2 bases and J 5 bases; bases outside gene matches: 4. Germline loops: CDR1 SGHRS, CDR2 YFSETQ. The CDR3: CASSFAGQGNEQYF. DNA of the CDR3: TGCGCCAGCAGCTTCGCGGGACAGGGGAACGAGCAGTACTTC.

This CDR3 is CASTRGRDTEAFF. For the CDR3, the DNA is TGTGCCAGTACGCGGGGGCGAGACACTGAAGCTTTCTTT. The chain employs TRBV19 and TRBJ1-1; a possible D gene is TRBD1 (6 bases). This CDR3 has 13 residues. From germline, CDR1 is LNHDA and CDR2 SQIVND (reference sequence). Deletions cut 7 bases from V and 3 bases from J, with 12 bases between. Full variable domain (rest looked up from reference TRBV19 and TRBJ1-1): DGGITQSPKYLFRKEGQNVTLSCEQNLNHDAMYWYRQDPGQGLRLIYYSQIVNDFQKGDIAEGYSVSREKKESFPLTVTSAQKNPTAFYLCASTRGRDTEAFFGQGTRLTVV.

V and J are TRBV5-1 and TRBJ1-1, with 7 bases that match TRBD1. Trimming took 0 bases from V and 1 from J; bases not matched to a gene: 3. CDR3 length: 15 amino acids. In germline, CDR1 is SGHRS, CDR2 YFSETQ. The CDR3 DNA is TGCGCCAGCAGCTTGGGACAGGGATGGAACACTGAAGCTTTCTTT. This gives the protein CASSLGQGWNTEAFF.

J is TRBJ1-1 and V is TRBV2; D is unresolved. The germline gives CDR1 SNHLY, CDR2 FYNNEI. The V end lost 7 bases, the J end lost 1 base, and 4 bases lay between the germline ends. The CDR3 consists of 11 residues. In nucleotides, the CDR3 is TGTGCCAGCAAACAGAACACTGAAGCTTTCTTT. Translated, it gives CASKQNTEAFF.

The chain is built from TRBV18 and TRBJ2-5; TRBD2 might be the D (6 bases). CDR1 KGHSH and CDR2 LQKENI come from the germline V gene. This CDR3 contains 16 residues. Trimming cost V 6 bases and J 5 bases, with 22 bases left between them. The CDR3 bases are TGTGCCAGCTCCCCAAAGGAAGGAGGGCGCGGGGAGACCCAGTACTTC. It encodes CASSPKEGGRGETQYF. The entire variable domain, with the rest obtained from reference TRBV18 and TRBJ2-5, is as follows: NAGVMQNPRHLVRRRGQEARLRCSPMKGHSHVYWYRQLPEEGLKFMVYLQKENIIDESGMPKERFSAEFPKEGPSILRIQQVVRGDSAAYFCASSPKEGGRGETQYFGPGTRLLVL.

The chain joins TRBV5-4 to TRBJ2-5; 7 nucleotides line up with TRBD1. The CDR3 loop spans 13 amino acids. CDR1 and CDR2 from the germline V gene are SGHNT and YYREEE (reference sequence). The J segment lost 4 bases and the V segment lost 3 bases, leaving 3 bases of the junction unmatched. The DNA for the CDR3 is TGTGCCAGCAGCTCACAGGGGAGAGAGACCCAGTACTTC. Translated, it gives CASSSQGRETQYF.

This clone was counted a few times. This chain connects TRBV11-2 to TRBJ2-7; no definite D call. Germline CDR1 reads SGHAT; CDR2 reads FQNNGV. V was shortened by 4 bases and J by 3 bases, with 4 bases between the two germline ends. The CDR3 sequence is 11 residues long. CDR3 in DNA: TGTGCCAGCAGCTCCGGCTACGAGCAGTACTTC. Protein sequence: CASSSGYEQYF.

The genes are TRBV4-3 and TRBJ1-5; 8 bases are shared with TRBD1. The CDR3 runs to 16 residues. CDR1 is LGHNA and CDR2 is YSLEER in the germline V gene. Germline trimming cut 1 base from V and 7 bases from J; bases unmatched to any gene: 9. The CDR3: CASSQGTGTPYQPQHF. The CDR3, as DNA: TGCGCCAGCAGCCAAGGGACAGGGACGCCTTACCAGCCCCAGCATTTT.

This clone was counted between two and nine times. The V gene is TRBV5-5, the J gene TRBJ1-4, with 8 bases that match TRBD1. V was pared by 4 bases and J by 0 bases, with 8 bases of the junction left unmatched. Germline CDR1 is SGHKS and CDR2 is YYEKEE (reference sequence). CDR3 length equals 17 residues. CDR3 sequence reads: CASSLRTGFATNEKLFF. DNA for the CDR3: TGTGCCAGCAGCCTGAGGACAGGGTTCGCAACTAATGAAAAACTGTTTTTT.

This sequence joins TRBV20-1 and TRBJ2-5; no definite D call. Germline V gene lookup returns CDR1 DFQATT and CDR2 SNEGSKA (reference sequence). V lost 2 bases and J lost 4, with 5 bases in between. The length of the CDR3 is 11 residues. For the CDR3, the DNA is TGCAGTGCTAGATCACTAGAGACCCAGTACTTC. Translation gives CSARSLETQYF.

The CDR3 protein is CASSPRRGLGHGYTF. CDR3 DNA sequence: TGTGCCAGTTCCCCGCGTCGGGGACTCGGCCATGGCTACACCTTC. The gene calls are TRBV19 and TRBJ1-2; perhaps TRBD1 as D (5 bases). Germline values: CDR1 LNHDA, CDR2 SQIVND (reference sequence). CDR3 length: 15 amino acids. Trimming pared 8 bases from V and 6 bases from J, leaving 22 bases between.

This chain links TRBV7-3 with TRBJ2-3; D gene ambiguous. With 2 bases removed from V and 5 bases from J, the gap between germline ends came to 5 bases. Germline CDR1 and CDR2: SGHTA and FQGTGA. The CDR3 is made up of 12 amino acids. This chain's CDR3 is CASSLSGDTQYF. CDR3 nucleotide sequence: TGTGCCAGCAGCTTATCCGGAGATACGCAGTATTTT.

The gene calls are TRBV5-4 and TRBJ2-1, with TRBD2 matching over 11 bases. Trimming removed 4 bases from V and 8 bases from J; junction bases left unmatched: 11. Germline values: CDR1 SGHNT, CDR2 YYREEE (reference sequence). The CDR3 totals 16 residues. CDR3 in amino acids: CASSSPTSGRIDEQFF. The CDR3 coding sequence is TGTGCCAGCAGCAGCCCTACTAGCGGGAGAATCGATGAGCAGTTCTTC.

The CDR3 here is CASSRTAYEQYF. CDR3 coding DNA: TGCGCCAGCAGCCGAACAGCCTACGAGCAGTACTTC. This chain connects TRBV5-1 to TRBJ2-7; no clear D gene. Trimming cost V 4 bases and J 2 bases, with 7 bases left between them. CDR3 length equals 12 residues. Germline lookup yields CDR1 SGHRS and CDR2 YFSETQ. Full variable domain (remainder filled in from reference TRBV5-1 and TRBJ2-7): KAGVTQTPRYLIKTRGQQVTLSCSPISGHRSVSWYQQTPGQGLQFLFEYFSETQRNKGNFPGRFSGRQFSNSRSEMNVSTLELGDSALYLCASSRTAYEQYFGPGTRLTVT.